This T cell receptor (beta chain) was sequenced during a study of naive and memory T cell subsets. The sample's treatment: skin biopsy from PPD injection site in Mantoux-positive individual. Reverse transcription used DNase-treated unsorted total RNA, aiming for about 1 to 1,100 ng. A UMI-containing oligonucleotide was joined by 3' ligation to the TCR cDNA template. Individuals with a positive Mantoux test gave biopsies from PPD-injected skin. V was trimmed by 8 bases and J by 0 bases, leaving 11 bases between them. Germline CDR1 reads MDHEN; CDR2 reads SYDVKM. The CDR3 runs 15 residues. Alpha and beta constant region primers primed reverse transcription for blood and skin samples. MiXCR was run by TCRdb on the UMI-ligation and nested PCR reads, yielding one entry per CDR3 protein. The sample yields 15,000 to 20,000 distinct CDR3 sequences, about a tenth seen once. Of note for this clonotype: No antigen is known for it.

Whole-study results and caveats: This RNA-based method may be sensitive to activation-related transcript changes.

The chain combines TRBV28 with TRBJ1-6; D not resolved. This receptor was taken from an adult in good health. The sample was skin, taken from a tuberculin skin test site. CDR3 loop: CASLKVGSYNSPLHF. CDR3 DNA: TGTGCCAGCCTGAAGGTGGGCTCCTATAATTCACCCCTCCACTTT.